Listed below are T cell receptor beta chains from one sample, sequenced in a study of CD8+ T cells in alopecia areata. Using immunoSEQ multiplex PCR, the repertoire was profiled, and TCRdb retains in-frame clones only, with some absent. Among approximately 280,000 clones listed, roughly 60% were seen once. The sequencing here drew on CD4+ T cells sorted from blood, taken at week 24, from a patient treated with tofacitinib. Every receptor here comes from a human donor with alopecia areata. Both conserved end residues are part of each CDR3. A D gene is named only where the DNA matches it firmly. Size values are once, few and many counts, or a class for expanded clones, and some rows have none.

TGCGCCAGCAGCTTGCTCAGCGCCCCAGATACGCAGTATTTT	CASSLLSAPDTQYF	TRBJ2-3	TRBV5-1	NA	few
TGTGCCAGCAGCTTAGAGGGGAGTACTGAAGCTTTCTTT	CASSLEGSTEAFF	TRBJ1-1	TRBV7-9	NA	NA
TGTGCCAGCAGTTTATACGGGGGGCGGTTAGATACGCAGTATTTT	CASSLYGGRLDTQYF	TRBJ2-3	TRBV28	NA	NA
TGCAGCGTTACTTACAGGGGTAGCACAGATACGCAGTATTTT	CSVTYRGSTDTQYF	TRBJ2-3	TRBV29-1	TRBD1	NA
TGCAGCGTTGCTCGCACAACGGACAGGGCGTCCTACGAGCAGTACTTC	CSVARTTDRASYEQYF	TRBJ2-7	TRBV29-1	TRBD1	NA
TGCGCCAGCAGCTTGGAAAGGGTGAATGAGCAGTTCTTC	CASSLERVNEQFF	TRBJ2-1	TRBV5-1	NA	NA
TGTGCCAGCACCCGGGACATGGATAGCACAGATACGCAGTATTTT	CASTRDMDSTDTQYF	TRBJ2-3	TRBV2	NA	NA
TGCGCCAGCAGCTCGGACCGGACAGGGGGCGCGGGCGGCTACACCTTC	CASSSDRTGGAGGYTF	TRBJ1-2	TRBV5-1	TRBD1	NA
TGTGCCAGCAGAGGATCGTCGTATTCACCCCTCCACTTT	CASRGSSYSPLHF	TRBJ1-6	TRBV27	NA	NA
TGCGCCAGCAGCCGAGGGACAGGGGGCTCCTACAATGAGCAGTTCTTC	CASSRGTGGSYNEQFF	TRBJ2-1	TRBV4-1	TRBD1	few
TGTGCCAGCAGCTTCAGGCGTGGGCAGGACTATGGCTACACCTTC	CASSFRRGQDYGYTF	TRBJ1-2	TRBV7-2	NA	NA
TGTGCCAGCGGAAACCCCAGGGGTGGGCAGCCCCAGCATTTT	CASGNPRGGQPQHF	TRBJ1-5	TRBV28	NA	NA
TGTGCCAGCAGTGTGGGAGTTGAGGGCCGGCAGCCCCAGCATTTT	CASSVGVEGRQPQHF	TRBJ1-5	TRBV6-1	NA	few
TGTGCCAGCAGCTCTGTACAGGGGGCGCCCCACAATGAGCAGTTCTTC	CASSSVQGAPHNEQFF	TRBJ2-1	TRBV5-4	TRBD1	NA
TGTGCCAGCAGCTTTACCTCTGGCTACACCTTC	CASSFTSGYTF	TRBJ1-2	TRBV5-6	NA	NA
TGTGCCAGCAGTGAAGGGGGGACAGGGTCCACCGGGGAGCTGTTTTTT	CASSEGGTGSTGELFF	TRBJ2-2	TRBV2	TRBD1	NA
TGTGCCAGCAGCCCCAGGGGCGTAGAGACCCAGTACTTC	CASSPRGVETQYF	TRBJ2-5	TRBV7-2	NA	NA
TGTGCCAGCAGCTTAGAAAGAAAGCTGGAGACCCAGTACTTC	CASSLERKLETQYF	TRBJ2-5	TRBV7-9	NA	NA
TGTGCCAGCAGCTTAACTTGGGCCGGGGAGCTGTTTTTT	CASSLTWAGELFF	TRBJ2-2	TRBV11-3	NA	NA
TGTGCCAGCAGCTCACAGGGGGGGACTGAAGCTTTCTTT	CASSSQGGTEAFF	TRBJ1-1	TRBV7-9	TRBD1	NA
TGTGCCAGCAGCTTAGTTCTGGGCCTTGGGGAGACCCAGTACTTC	CASSLVLGLGETQYF	TRBJ2-5	TRBV7-2	NA	NA
TGTGCCAGCAGTTTATCCAACAGGGTATGGACCTTC	CASSLSNRVWTF	TRBJ1-2	TRBV27	NA	few
TGCGCCAGCAGTCAACGTTTCACCGGGGAGCTGTTTTTT	CASSQRFTGELFF	TRBJ2-2	TRBV23-1	NA	NA
TGTGCCTGGAGTGTACGTGGGAACACTGAAGCTTTCTTT	CAWSVRGNTEAFF	TRBJ1-1	TRBV30	NA	NA
TGTGCCTGGGAATCCGGGACAGGTCTTCGGAAACTGTTTTTT	CAWESGTGLRKLFF	TRBJ1-4	TRBV30	TRBD1	few
TGCAGCGTTTCCGGGGGTGGATACACCGGGGAGCTGTTTTTT	CSVSGGGYTGELFF	TRBJ2-2	TRBV29-1	NA	NA
TGCAGCGTTGAAGACCTCAGCAGGGTTTACACTGAAGCTTTCTTT	CSVEDLSRVYTEAFF	TRBJ1-1	TRBV29-1	NA	few
TGCAGCGTATACTCCCCGGGACAGGGGGCATTTAATGGCTACACCTTC	CSVYSPGQGAFNGYTF	TRBJ1-2	TRBV29-1	TRBD1	NA
TGTGCCAGCAGCGCCCGGGGGTCGTCTAACAATGAGCAGTTCTTC	CASSARGSSNNEQFF	TRBJ2-1	TRBV7-3	NA	few
TGCGCCAGCAGCCCAAGGACGAGCGAGCAGTACTTC	CASSPRTSEQYF	TRBJ2-7	TRBV5-1	NA	NA
TGTGCCAGCGGGGAGGGGAACACTGAAGCTTTCTTT	CASGEGNTEAFF	TRBJ1-1	TRBV2	NA	NA
TGCAGCGTTGAGAATCGGATGAACACTGAAGCTTTCTTT	CSVENRMNTEAFF	TRBJ1-1	TRBV29-1	NA	NA
TGTGCCAGCACAGGGTTCACCTACGAGCAGTACTTC	CASTGFTYEQYF	TRBJ2-7	TRBV7-9	NA	NA
TGTGCTAGCAGTCCTCGGACAGGGGAAGAGACCCAGTACTTC	CASSPRTGEETQYF	TRBJ2-5	TRBV7-7	TRBD1	NA
TGCAGCGTTGCCGGGCTCAATCAGCCCCAGCATTTT	CSVAGLNQPQHF	TRBJ1-5	TRBV29-1	NA	NA
TGTGCCAGCAGTTCGACCCCTGAGAGTAGACAGCCCCAGCATTTT	CASSSTPESRQPQHF	TRBJ1-5	TRBV27	NA	NA
TGCAGCGCCCCGAGGGGACAGGGAGCCACAGATACGCAGTATTTT	CSAPRGQGATDTQYF	TRBJ2-3	TRBV29-1	TRBD1	NA
TGTGCCAGCAGCCCGGGGGGCGTACGGGCAGATACGCAGTATTTT	CASSPGGVRADTQYF	TRBJ2-3	TRBV5-6	NA	NA
TGTGCCACCAGCAGTCTGGGCGGCAGCGAGTACTTC	CATSSLGGSEYF	TRBJ2-5	TRBV15	NA	NA
TGTGCCAGCAGACAGGGTGAGGACATTCAGTACTTC	CASRQGEDIQYF	TRBJ2-4	TRBV6-6	NA	NA
TGCGCCAGCAGCCTAAACGGACGGGGCTACACCTTC	CASSLNGRGYTF	TRBJ1-2	TRBV5-1	NA	once
TGTGCCAGCCACCCCGTAGGACGAAGCTCTGGGGCCAACGTCCTGACTTTC	CASHPVGRSSGANVLTF	TRBJ2-6	TRBV7-9	NA	NA
TGTGCCACCAGCAGAGACAGTTATTCCTACGAGCAGTACTTC	CATSRDSYSYEQYF	TRBJ2-7	TRBV15	NA	few
TGCAGCGTTGAGTTTGGAGGGGCAGGCTCCTACGAGCAGTACTTC	CSVEFGGAGSYEQYF	TRBJ2-7	TRBV29-1	NA	NA